Described below is a single TCR beta chain sequence and its context. Antigen unknown. The CDR3 has 16 amino acids. Germline V CDR1 and CDR2: MNHNY, SVGAGI (reference sequence). J lost 2 bases, V lost 4 bases, and 6 bases had no gene match. Next came a second PCR, run for about 7 to 12 cycles, which used a sample-barcoded 5' primer along with a J-beta primer mix. No fewer than 2.5 million CDR3-containing paired-end reads came from each sample. TCRdb recomputed calls from the 5' RACE reads with MiXCR, one row per CDR3 protein. This table holds some 1.8 million distinct CDR3 sequences, about two fifths found once. The entry originates in a study of blood T cells in healthy people across ages. Findings and limits, study-wide: Strongly correlated with naive T cell percentage was TCR beta diversity.

The specimen sequenced was blood. This chain uses TRBV6-6 with TRBJ2-3; 10 nucleotides agree with TRBD2. The origin of this receptor is a human donor in good health. The CDR3 reads CASSFLAGALTDTQYF. The CDR3, as DNA: TGTGCCAGCAGTTTCCTAGCGGGGGCCCTCACAGATACGCAGTATTTT.